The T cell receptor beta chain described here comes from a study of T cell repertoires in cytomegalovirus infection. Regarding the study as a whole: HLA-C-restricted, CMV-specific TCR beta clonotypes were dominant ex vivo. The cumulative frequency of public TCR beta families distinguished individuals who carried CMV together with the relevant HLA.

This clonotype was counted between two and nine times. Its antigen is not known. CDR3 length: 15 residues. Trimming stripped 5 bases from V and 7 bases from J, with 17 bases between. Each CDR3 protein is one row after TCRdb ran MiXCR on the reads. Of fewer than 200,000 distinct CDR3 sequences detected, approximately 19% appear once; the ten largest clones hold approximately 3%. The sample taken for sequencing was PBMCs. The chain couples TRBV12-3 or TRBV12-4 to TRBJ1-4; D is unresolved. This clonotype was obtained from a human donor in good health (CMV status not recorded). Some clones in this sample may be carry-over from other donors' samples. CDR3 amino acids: CASSTGLDGSEKLFF. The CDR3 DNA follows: TGTGCCAGCAGTACCGGACTCGATGGGAGTGAAAAACTGTTTTTT.